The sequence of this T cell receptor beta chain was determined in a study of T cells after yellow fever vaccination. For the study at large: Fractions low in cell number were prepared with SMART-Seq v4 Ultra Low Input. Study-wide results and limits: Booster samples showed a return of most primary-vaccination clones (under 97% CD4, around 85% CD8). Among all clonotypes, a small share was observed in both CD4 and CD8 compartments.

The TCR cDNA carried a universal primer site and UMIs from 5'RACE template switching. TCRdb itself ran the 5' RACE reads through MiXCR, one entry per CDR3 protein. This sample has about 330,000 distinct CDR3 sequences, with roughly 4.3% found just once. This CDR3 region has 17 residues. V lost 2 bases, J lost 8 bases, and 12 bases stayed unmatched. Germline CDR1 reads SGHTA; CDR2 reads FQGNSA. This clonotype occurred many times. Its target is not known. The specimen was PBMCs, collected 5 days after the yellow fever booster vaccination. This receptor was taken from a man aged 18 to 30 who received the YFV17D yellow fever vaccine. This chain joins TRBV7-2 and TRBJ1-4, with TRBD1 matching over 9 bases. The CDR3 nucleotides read TGTGCCAGCAGCTTAACGGGGTTACAGGGGGCGCGGGAAAAACTGTTTTTT. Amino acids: CASSLTGLQGAREKLFF.